The 13 T cell receptor beta chains in this list originate from one sample, sequenced in a study of control samples from healthy donors and cancer patients. Assay used: immunoSEQ multiplex PCR; TCRdb lists only in-frame clones, some missing. This table has roughly 130,000 clones, about 95% appearing once. The sample taken for sequencing was blood. The receptors here all came from a man aged 25 to 40 in good health.

The V call is TRBV18, the J call TRBJ1-5, with TRBD1 matching 9 bases. CDR1 is KGHSH and CDR2 is LQKENI in the germline V gene. This CDR3 is built from 14 residues. Trimming cost V 6 bases and J 7 bases; bases outside gene matches: 7. CDR3 sequence: CASSPGQGHQPQHF. CDR3 coding DNA: TGTGCCAGCTCGCCGGGACAGGGTCACCAGCCCCAGCATTTT.

This chain links TRBV7-2 with TRBJ2-7, with TRBD2 matching over 12 bases. V lost 5 bases, J lost 6 bases, and 8 bases stayed unmatched. Germline V lookup: CDR1 SGHTA, CDR2 FQGNSA. This CDR3 comprises 15 residues. DNA of the CDR3: TGTGCCAGCAGCCCGAGGCTAGCGGGGGGGCGCGAGCAGTACTTC. It yields the protein CASSPRLAGGREQYF.

The chain couples TRBV10-3 to TRBJ2-3; 11 bases match TRBD2. The CDR3 contains 13 residues. J lost 4 bases, V lost 10 bases, and 4 bases had no gene match. Germline V CDR1 and CDR2: ENHRY, SYGVKD. The CDR3 protein is CATTSGVPDTQYF. The CDR3 nucleotides read TGTGCCACGACTAGCGGGGTACCAGATACGCAGTATTTT.

The chain combines TRBV4-3 with TRBJ1-4, with D possibly matching TRBD1 (5 bases). CDR1 LGHNA and CDR2 YSLEER come from the germline V gene. CDR3 length: 16 residues. Trimming left V 0 bases short and J 8 bases short, with 16 bases between. CDR3 DNA: TGCGCCAGCAGCCAAGATCGCAGGCAGGGTAACGAAAAACTGTTTTTT. It specifies CASSQDRRQGNEKLFF.

The V and J genes are TRBV4-3 and TRBJ1-2; maybe TRBD1 (5 bases). The V gene's germline CDR1 is LGHNA and CDR2 YSLEER. V shed 1 base and J shed 4 bases, with 16 bases lying between them. The CDR3 is 16 residues long. CDR3 bases: TGCGCCAGCAGCCAAGGGGAAGGGGTCGGCAGCTATGGCTACACCTTC. This translates into CASSQGEGVGSYGYTF.

The V call is TRBV5-6, the J call TRBJ1-6; no clear D. Trimming cost V 4 bases and J 8 bases, with 22 bases left between them. The CDR3 extends over 17 amino acids. Germline assignment: CDR1 SGHDT and CDR2 YYEEEE. The CDR3 bases are TGTGCCAGCAGCCCTGCCGGGATAAGACTTAGGGATTCACCCCTCCACTTT. Its translation: CASSPAGIRLRDSPLHF.

The rearrangement joins TRBV30 to TRBJ2-7; D might be TRBD1 (5 bases). The V end was cut by 3 bases, the J end by 3 bases, with 9 bases between. CDR1 is GTSNPN and CDR2 is SVGIG in the germline V gene (reference sequence). This CDR3 region has 12 residues. Here the CDR3 DNA reads TGTGCCTGGAGCCTACAGGTCTACGAGCAGTACTTC. Its translation is CAWSLQVYEQYF.

This rearrangement joins TRBV5-1 to TRBJ2-3; D is uncertain. Germline lookup yields CDR1 SGHRS and CDR2 YFSETQ. This CDR3 is built from 11 residues. The V end lost 0 bases, the J end lost 5 bases, and 1 base lay between the germline ends. The CDR3 here is CASSLEDTQYF. CDR3 in DNA: TGCGCCAGCAGCTTGGAAGATACGCAGTATTTT.

The chain has TRBV11-2 and TRBJ2-7, with D unclear. The germline CDR1 and CDR2 sequences are SGHAT and FQNNGV. V lost 5 bases, J lost 7 bases, and 12 bases lay in between. The CDR3 consists of 12 residues. CDR3 bases: TGTGCCAGCAGCCCCCCGGTAGGAGAGCAGTACTTC. Its translation: CASSPPVGEQYF.

The chain is built from TRBV4-1 and TRBJ2-6; no firm D call. The germline gives CDR1 MGHRA, CDR2 YSYEKL. The V and J ends lost 0 bases and 0 bases respectively, with 3 bases between them. The CDR3 has 15 residues. The CDR3 is CASSQDGSGANVLTF. The DNA of the CDR3 is TGCGCCAGCAGCCAAGACGGCTCTGGGGCCAACGTCCTGACTTTC.

This sequence joins TRBV28 and TRBJ1-3; D gene uncertain. There are 13 residues in the CDR3. Germline V gene sequence: CDR1 MDHEN, CDR2 SYDVKM. Trimming shortened V by 8 bases and J by 1 base, and 9 bases separated the two germline ends. CDR3: CASLRGSGNTIYF. CDR3 coding DNA: TGTGCCAGCCTACGAGGGTCTGGAAACACCATATATTTT.

V usage is TRBV19 and J usage is TRBJ1-1; TRBD1 agrees at 7 bases. The CDR3 covers 13 residues. Germline V gene sequence: CDR1 LNHDA, CDR2 SQIVND (reference sequence). The J segment lost 7 bases and the V segment lost 7 bases, leaving 9 bases of the junction unmatched. The CDR3 region is CASMGTDRNEAFF. CDR3 DNA: TGTGCCAGTATGGGGACAGACCGGAATGAAGCTTTCTTT.

This chain uses TRBV6-2 or TRBV6-3 with TRBJ2-5; 7 bases align to TRBD2. The germline V gene encodes CDR1 MNHEY and CDR2 SVGEGT. The ends lost 2 bases at V and 5 bases at J; junction bases unmatched: 11. The CDR3 length is 16 residues. Here the CDR3 DNA reads TGTGCCAGCAGTTACCCGGGGGGTATCGGGCGGGAGACCCAGTACTTC. Its translation: CASSYPGGIGRETQYF.